Below, 26 T cell receptor beta chains from the same sample are listed, as sequenced in a study of cytomegalovirus exposure and HLA in healthy donors. The primer mix had 60 Vbeta and 13 Jbeta primers. The repertoire was sequenced with immunoSEQ multiplex PCR; TCRdb's copy has only in-frame clones and lacks some. Of roughly 120,000 clones listed, approximately 70% are singletons. Sample: PBMCs. Receptors originate from a woman in her 40s in good health and CMV-seropositive.

Here the CDR3 reads CASSVATTGGGTDTQYF. The CDR3 region has the DNA TGTGCCAGCAGCGTAGCTACGACAGGGGGCGGCACAGATACGCAGTATTTT. This sequence joins TRBV9 and TRBJ2-3, with 10 bases matching TRBD1. V lost 0 bases to trimming and J lost 1 base; unmatched junction nucleotides: 5. CDR1 and CDR2 from the germline V gene are SGDLS and YYNGEE. The CDR3 runs to 17 residues.

The chain employs TRBV6-1 and TRBJ1-1, with D possibly matching TRBD1 (6 bases). The CDR3 totals 14 residues. V was cut by 4 bases and J by 3 bases, with 12 bases left in between. Looked up from germline, CDR1 is MNHNS and CDR2 is SASEGT. CDR3 nucleotides: TGTGCCAGCAGTGTTGAGGGGGACGACACTGAAGCTTTCTTT. Its protein is CASSVEGDDTEAFF.

The rearrangement uses TRBV7-9 and TRBJ1-5; tentative D call: TRBD1 (5 bases). Germline V gives CDR1 SEHNR, CDR2 FQNEAQ (reference sequence). CDR3 length equals 14 residues. V lost 5 bases and J lost 1, with 9 bases in between. This CDR3 is CASSVGGSNQPQHF. The DNA for the CDR3 is TGTGCCAGCAGCGTGGGGGGGAGCAATCAGCCCCAGCATTTT. The whole variable domain, filled in from reference TRBV7-9 and TRBJ1-5, reads DTGVSQNPRHKITKRGQNVTFRCDPISEHNRLYWYRQTLGQGPEFLTYFQNEAQLEKSRLLSDRFSAERPKGSFSTLEIQRTEQGDSAMYLCASSVGGSNQPQHFGDGTRLSIL.

The gene calls are TRBV10-3 and TRBJ2-2; the D gene is possibly TRBD1 (7 bases). The CDR3 sequence is 14 residues long. Trimming stripped 7 bases from V and 7 bases from J, with 16 bases between. In germline, CDR1 is ENHRY, CDR2 SYGVKD. Here the CDR3 DNA reads TGTGCCATCAAGGAGGGGGCCGCCATCGGGGAGCTGTTTTTT. Translating it yields CAIKEGAAIGELFF.

This clone was recorded a few times. The genes are TRBV9 and TRBJ1-4, with D uncertain. V was pared by 4 bases and J by 3 bases, with 13 bases between. The CDR3 extends over 15 amino acids. Germline V lookup: CDR1 SGDLS, CDR2 YYNGEE. The CDR3 DNA reads TGTGCCAGCAGCCCGTCGGTCAGCGCTAATGAAAAACTGTTTTTT. It encodes CASSPSVSANEKLFF. Variable domain in full (rest from reference TRBV9 and TRBJ1-4): DSGVTQTPKHLITATGQRVTLRCSPRSGDLSVYWYQQSLDQGLQFLIQYYNGEERAKGNILERFSAQQFPDLHSELNLSSLELGDSALYFCASSPSVSANEKLFFGSGTQLSVL.

The chain has TRBV30 and TRBJ2-7; 7 bases line up with TRBD1. The V gene end was trimmed by 5 bases and the J gene end by 7 bases; junction bases not matched to a gene: 5. The germline V gene has CDR1 GTSNPN and CDR2 SVGIG (reference sequence). The CDR3 extends over 11 amino acids. This CDR3 reads CAWAMTGEQYF. In DNA form, the CDR3 reads TGTGCCTGGGCTATGACAGGGGAGCAGTACTTC.

This clone was seen a few times. The chain joins TRBV7-9 to TRBJ2-2; the D gene is possibly TRBD2 (5 bases). This CDR3 region has 13 residues. Trimming cost V 0 bases and J 6 bases, with 5 bases left between them. Per germline, CDR1 SEHNR and CDR2 FQNEAQ (reference sequence). The CDR3 here is CASSLAEAGELFF. The CDR3 nucleotides read TGTGCCAGCAGCTTAGCGGAGGCCGGGGAGCTGTTTTTT.

This sequence joins TRBV2 and TRBJ2-7; TRBD1 might be the D (6 bases). CDR1 and CDR2 (germline): SNHLY, FYNNEI. This CDR3 has 15 residues. V gave up 0 bases and J gave up 3 bases, with 12 bases separating them. The CDR3 DNA reads TGTGCCAGCAGTGAAGCGCCGGGACAACTCTACGAGCAGTACTTC. Translation: CASSEAPGQLYEQYF. The whole variable domain, filled in from reference TRBV2 and TRBJ2-7, reads EPEVTQTPSHQVTQMGQEVILRCVPISNHLYFYWYRQILGQKVEFLVSFYNNEISEKSEIFDDQFSVERPDGSNFTLKIRSTKLEDSAMYFCASSEAPGQLYEQYFGPGTRLTVT.

The J gene is TRBJ2-7, the V gene TRBV21-1; no check of the table's D call, TRBD1, against the DNA was made. TRBV21-1 is assigned pseudogene status. This CDR3 region has 14 residues. This CDR3 is CASSKSRCSYEQYF. The CDR3 coding sequence is TGTGCCAGCAGCAAATCACGCTGCAGCTACGAGCAGTACTTC.

V gene TRBV28 combines with J gene TRBJ2-3; D is possibly TRBD1 (5 bases). The V gene's germline CDR1 is MDHEN and CDR2 SYDVKM. Trimming pared 3 bases from V and 2 bases from J, leaving 12 bases between. The CDR3 length is 15 residues. The CDR3: CASSFWGDTTDTQYF. Here the CDR3 DNA reads TGTGCCAGCAGTTTTTGGGGCGACACCACAGATACGCAGTATTTT.

The chain couples TRBV5-4 to TRBJ1-1, with D hard to call. V was cut by 0 bases and J by 7 bases, with 13 bases left in between. The V gene's germline CDR1 is SGHNT and CDR2 YYREEE (reference sequence). The CDR3 totals 14 residues. The CDR3 DNA is TGTGCCAGCAGCTTGGCCGGGGTTGGAGGTGAAGCTTTCTTT. Its translation: CASSLAGVGGEAFF.

The CDR3 DNA reads TGTGCCAGTAGTATATCCCTCTCGGAGGGGGCGTATCAGCCCCAGCATTTT. The encoded protein is CASSISLSEGAYQPQHF. The genes are TRBV19 and TRBJ1-5; 7 positions match TRBD1. Per germline, CDR1 LNHDA and CDR2 SQIVND (reference sequence). V trimming: 2 bases; J trimming: 5 bases; junction bases outside the gene matches: 12. This CDR3 is 17 amino acids long.

The chain has TRBV4-2 and TRBJ2-3; D perhaps matches TRBD1 (5 bases). Germline values: CDR1 LGHNA, CDR2 YNFKEQ. V dropped 1 base and J dropped 14 bases, with 16 bases sitting between them. This CDR3 comprises 13 residues. The CDR3 loop reads CASSQGGSSHRYF. CDR3 DNA: TGTGCCAGCAGCCAAGGGGGCAGCTCACATCGGTATTTT.

This clone was detected a few times. A far larger clone lies a single base away; this is likely a read error. Additional DNA sequences in this sample encode the identical CDR3. This chain uses TRBV9 with TRBJ2-1, with D perhaps TRBD1 (5 bases). There are 15 residues in the CDR3. The germline CDR1 and CDR2 sequences are SGDLS and YYNGEE. The CDR3: CASSVAGNIYNEQFF. The CDR3 nucleotides are TGCGCCAGCAGCGTAGCAGGGAACATCTACAATGAGCAGTTCTTC.

This chain links TRBV4-2 with TRBJ2-5, with 16 bases fitting TRBD2. Trimming cost V 1 base and J 4 bases; bases outside gene matches: 9. The CDR3 consists of 19 residues. Germline V lookup: CDR1 LGHNA, CDR2 YNFKEQ. In DNA form, the CDR3 reads TGTGCCAGCAGCCAAGCCGGGACTAGCGGGAGGGCCTTTGGAGAGACCCAGTACTTC. Residues: CASSQAGTSGRAFGETQYF.

The chain uses TRBV11-2 and TRBJ2-1; D is perhaps TRBD2 (5 bases). The CDR3 contains 14 residues. V was pared by 6 bases and J by 4 bases, with 13 bases between. The germline V gene encodes CDR1 SGHAT and CDR2 FQNNGV. The CDR3 nucleotides are TGTGCCAGCAGTATCTCGGGCGGGTACAATGAGCAGTTCTTC. This translates into CASSISGGYNEQFF. Together with reference TRBV11-2 and TRBJ2-1, the CDR3 gives the full variable domain: EAGVAQSPRYKIIEKRQSVAFWCNPISGHATLYWYQQILGQGPKLLIQFQNNGVVDDSQLPKDRFSAERLKGVDSTLKIQPAKLEDSAVYLCASSISGGYNEQFFGPGTRLTVL.

The CDR3 is CAISESRLKSSGRDSYNEQFF. CDR3 sequence (DNA): TGTGCCATCAGTGAGTCGAGGTTAAAAAGTAGCGGGAGAGACTCCTACAATGAGCAGTTCTTC. V is TRBV10-3 and J is TRBJ2-1; TRBD2 matches 9 bases. The CDR3 loop spans 21 amino acids. Germline lookup yields CDR1 ENHRY and CDR2 SYGVKD. V lost 0 bases to trimming and J lost 0 bases; unmatched junction nucleotides: 15.

The chain uses TRBV27 and TRBJ2-1, with 7 bases aligning to TRBD1. The CDR3 length is 17 residues. From germline, CDR1 is MNHEY and CDR2 SMNVEV (reference sequence). Germline trimming cut 5 bases from V and 4 bases from J; bases unmatched to any gene: 14. CDR3 protein: CASSPIKGASGYNEQFF. The DNA of the CDR3 is TGTGCCAGCAGTCCAATAAAGGGGGCGAGTGGGTACAATGAGCAGTTCTTC.

This chain connects TRBV7-9 to TRBJ1-1, with D tentatively TRBD1 (6 bases). Germline loops: CDR1 SEHNR, CDR2 FQNEAQ (reference sequence). This CDR3 comprises 18 residues. The V gene lost 5 bases and the J gene lost 3 bases, with 25 bases spanning the gap. The CDR3 nucleotides read TGTGCCAGCAGCCACGCTCGGAGACAGAGGGGGTACGACACTGAAGCTTTCTTT. This encodes CASSHARRQRGYDTEAFF.

The CDR3 loop is CASSLGWGEKFYEQYF. The CDR3, as DNA: TGTGCCAGCAGCTTAGGGTGGGGCGAGAAGTTCTACGAGCAGTACTTC. The rearrangement uses TRBV7-9 and TRBJ2-7, with a tentative D call TRBD1 (5 bases). The germline V gene encodes CDR1 SEHNR and CDR2 FQNEAQ (reference sequence). This CDR3 has 16 amino acids. Between the trimmed V and J ends, which lost 1 base and 3 bases, there was a span of 16 bases.

This chain connects TRBV29-1 to TRBJ2-7; no clear D gene. Germline CDR1 reads SQVTM; CDR2 reads ANQGSEA. The length of the CDR3 is 12 residues. V lost 4 bases to trimming and J lost 1 base, with 8 bases between them. CDR3 coding DNA: TGCAGCGTTGGTCCCTCTTCCTACGAGCAGTACTTC. Protein sequence: CSVGPSSYEQYF.

This chain connects TRBV5-8 to TRBJ2-1; 11 nucleotides agree with TRBD2. CDR3 length equals 14 residues. Germline V gives CDR1 SGHTS, CDR2 YDEGEE. V shed 4 bases, J shed 9 bases, and the junction held 6 bases outside the gene matches. In nucleotides, the CDR3 is TGTGCCAGCAGCCTGAGGACTAGCGGGCTTGAGCAGTTCTTC. Residues: CASSLRTSGLEQFF.

This sequence joins TRBV21-1 and TRBJ2-3; the D call of TRBD2 is as the table states it, not checked on the DNA. TRBV21-1 is recorded as a pseudogene. The CDR3 has 16 residues. The CDR3 nucleotides are TGTGCCAGCAGCAAAAAGGTAAGTCGGGGGAAAGATACGCAGTATTTT. It yields the protein CASSKKVSRGKDTQYF.

The chain is built from TRBV28 and TRBJ1-1, with D possibly being TRBD1 (5 bases). Germline lookup yields CDR1 MDHEN and CDR2 SYDVKM. The CDR3 loop spans 14 amino acids. Trimming took 4 bases from V and 0 from J, leaving 9 bases between them. The CDR3 sequence is CASSSLTVNTEAFF. As DNA, the CDR3 is TGTGCCAGCAGTTCGTTGACAGTGAACACTGAAGCTTTCTTT.

The table lists this clone with a count of one. V usage is TRBV7-2 and J usage is TRBJ2-6; no firm D call. V was clipped by 1 base and J by 1 base, with 8 bases between them. The germline CDR1 and CDR2 sequences are SGHTA and FQGNSA. This CDR3 region has 16 residues. This CDR3 is CASSLGLFSGANVLTF. The CDR3 DNA sequence: TGTGCCAGCAGCTTAGGTCTGTTTTCTGGGGCCAACGTCCTGACTTTC.

The rearrangement joins TRBV11-3 to TRBJ2-3; tentatively, D is TRBD1 (6 bases). CDR3 length: 14 amino acids. Germline V gene sequence: CDR1 SGHNT, CDR2 YENEEA. The V end lost 4 bases, the J end lost 2 bases, and 10 bases lay between the germline ends. The CDR3 DNA reads as TGTGCCAGCAGCTCAGGGGCCACCACAGATACGCAGTATTTT. Translated: CASSSGATTDTQYF.